Listed here are 9 T cell receptor beta chains from one sample, sequenced in a study of blood T cells in healthy people across ages. Using a J-beta primer mix together with a sample-barcoded 5' primer, a second PCR was run for about 6 to 12 cycles. TCRdb re-derived calls from the 5' RACE reads in MiXCR, one entry per CDR3 protein. Seen here are 800,000 to 950,000 distinct CDR3 sequences, 36% observed once, and the top ten hold 13%. Sequenced: blood. The receptors stem from a man younger than 35 in good health.

J is TRBJ1-5 and V is TRBV12-3 or TRBV12-4; 9 nucleotides align to TRBD1. Unmatched junction bases numbered 4, after V lost 6 bases and J lost 4 bases. The length of the CDR3 is 14 residues. The CDR3 loop reads CASRRGTGNQPQHF. The CDR3 nucleotides read TGTGCCAGCAGAAGAGGGACAGGGAATCAGCCCCAGCATTTT.

Ten or more counts support this clonotype. J is TRBJ2-5 and V is TRBV20-1; 8 positions match TRBD1. The CDR3 has 13 residues. Germline CDR1 and CDR2: DFQATT and SNEGSKA (reference sequence). J gave up 1 base and V 5 bases, and 3 bases lay outside the gene matches. Here the CDR3 DNA reads TGCAGTGCTGGACAGGGAACCCAAGAGACCCAGTACTTC. Amino acid sequence: CSAGQGTQETQYF.

This chain joins TRBV4-1 and TRBJ1-2; D may be TRBD1 (6 bases). Germline CDR1 is MGHRA and CDR2 is YSYEKL. This CDR3 region has 15 residues. V dropped 1 base and J dropped 2 bases, with 11 bases sitting between them. The CDR3 here is CASSQGGQNNYGYTF. The DNA of the CDR3 is TGCGCCAGCAGCCAAGGGGGGCAGAACAACTATGGCTACACCTTC.

V gene TRBV9 combines with J gene TRBJ2-3, with 10 bases identical to TRBD2. The CDR3 loop spans 16 amino acids. The V gene end was trimmed by 4 bases and the J gene end by 3 bases; junction bases not matched to a gene: 8. CDR1 is SGDLS and CDR2 is YYNGEE in the germline V gene. CDR3 in amino acids: CASSPSGGAFTDTQYF. The CDR3 DNA follows: TGTGCCAGCAGCCCAAGCGGGGGGGCCTTTACAGATACGCAGTATTTT.

This clonotype is a singleton in its sample. The J gene is TRBJ2-1, the V gene TRBV20-1; TRBD2 aligns across 10 bases. The germline V gene encodes CDR1 DFQATT and CDR2 SNEGSKA (reference sequence). The length of the CDR3 is 15 residues. The ends lost 1 base at V and 3 bases at J; junction bases unmatched: 3. The CDR3 bases are TGCAGTGCTAGAGTACTAGCGGGGTTCTACAATGAGCAGTTCTTC. Protein: CSARVLAGFYNEQFF.

This chain connects TRBV10-3 to TRBJ2-1, with a tentative D call TRBD2 (6 bases). This CDR3 contains 12 residues. Germline CDR1 is ENHRY and CDR2 is SYGVKD. Trimming cost V 3 bases and J 10 bases, with 10 bases left between them. The chain's CDR3 is CAISDLALEQFF. For the CDR3, the DNA is TGTGCCATCAGTGATCTAGCGTTGGAGCAGTTCTTC.

This clonotype has more than one count but fewer than ten. The chain has TRBV15 and TRBJ2-5; 11 bases fit TRBD2. After removal of 3 bases from V and 11 bases from J, the junction contained 8 bases not matched to a gene. Germline CDR1 LNHNV, CDR2 YYDKDF (reference sequence). This CDR3 region has 14 residues. CDR3 sequence reads: CATSSRLAGNEQYF. The CDR3 DNA reads as TGTGCCACCAGCAGTCGACTAGCGGGGAATGAGCAGTACTTC.

Only a few counts were recorded for this clonotype. V and J are TRBV12-3 or TRBV12-4 and TRBJ2-2; D is unresolved. With 4 bases removed from V and 6 bases from J, the gap between germline ends came to 12 bases. The CDR3 runs to 14 residues. CDR3 coding DNA: TGTGCCAGCAGTTGGGTAGGCTCCGCCGGGGAGCTGTTTTTT. Translated, it gives CASSWVGSAGELFF.

Here the CDR3 reads CSARRQGRTDTQYF. In DNA form, the CDR3 reads TGCAGTGCTAGAAGACAGGGGAGGACAGATACGCAGTATTTT. This chain uses TRBV20-1 with TRBJ2-3; the match to TRBD1 covers 8 bases. The CDR3 is 14 amino acids. V was clipped by 2 bases and J by 3 bases; unmatched bases: 4. Germline values: CDR1 DFQATT, CDR2 SNEGSKA (reference sequence).